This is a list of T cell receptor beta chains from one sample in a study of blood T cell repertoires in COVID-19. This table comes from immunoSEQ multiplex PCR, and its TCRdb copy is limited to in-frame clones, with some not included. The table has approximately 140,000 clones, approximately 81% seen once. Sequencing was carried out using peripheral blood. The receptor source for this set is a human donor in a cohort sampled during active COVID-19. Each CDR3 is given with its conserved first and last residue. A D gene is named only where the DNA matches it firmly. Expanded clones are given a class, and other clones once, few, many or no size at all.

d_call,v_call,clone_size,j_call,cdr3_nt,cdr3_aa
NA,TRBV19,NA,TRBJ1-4,TGTGCCAGTAGTGTAAGGGACGGTGGGGGCCCTCTGTTTTTT,CASSVRDGGGPLFF
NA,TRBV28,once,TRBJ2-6,TGTGCCACCCAATCTGGGGCCAACGTCCTGACTTTC,CATQSGANVLTF
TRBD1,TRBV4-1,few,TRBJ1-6,TGCGCCAGCAGCTCCCCCGCGGAGGGGGCAGGTTCACCCCTCCACTTT,CASSSPAEGAGSPLHF
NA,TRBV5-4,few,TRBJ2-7,TGTGCCAGCAGCCCGGGTAGGAACGAGCAGTACTTC,CASSPGRNEQYF
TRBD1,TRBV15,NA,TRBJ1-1,TGTGCCACCAGCAGGGGACAGGGGGCGGTCACTGAAGCTTTCTTT,CATSRGQGAVTEAFF
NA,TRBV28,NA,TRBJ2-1,TGTGCCAGCAGTCCGGGAATCTCCTACAATGAGCAGTTCTTC,CASSPGISYNEQFF
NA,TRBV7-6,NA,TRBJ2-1,TGTGCCAGCAGCTTCGGGGCAGGGGGGCTTAATGAGCAGTTCTTC,CASSFGAGGLNEQFF
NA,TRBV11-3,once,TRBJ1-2,TGTGCCAGCAGCTTAAGCCCGGACTATGGCTACACCTTC,CASSLSPDYGYTF
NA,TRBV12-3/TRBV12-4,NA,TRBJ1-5,TGTGCCAGCAATAAGGCCGGGCAGCCCCAGCATTTT,CASNKAGQPQHF
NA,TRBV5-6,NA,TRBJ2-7,TGTGCCAGCAGCTTGGGTCAGCGCTCCTCCGAGCAGTACTTC,CASSLGQRSSEQYF
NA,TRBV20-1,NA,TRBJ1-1,TGCAGTGTTTCGGGGTACAATGAAGCTTTCTTT,CSVSGYNEAFF
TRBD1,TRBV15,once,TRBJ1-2,TGTGCCACCAGCAGGAAAATCCAGGGGGCGGATGGCTACACCTTC,CATSRKIQGADGYTF
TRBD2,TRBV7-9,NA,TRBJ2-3,TGTGCCAGCGTAACAGCGGGGAGGGCAGATACGCAGTATTTT,CASVTAGRADTQYF